Below are 16 T cell receptor beta chains sequenced from a single sample in a study of cytomegalovirus exposure and HLA in healthy donors. Primers included in the PCR were 60 Vbeta and 13 Jbeta primers. Profiled with immunoSEQ multiplex PCR; TCRdb holds only in-frame clones, not every one. The table includes about 130,000 clones, 80% detected once. The material sequenced was PBMCs. Every receptor here comes from a middle-aged man in good health and CMV-seronegative.

The V call is TRBV5-1, the J call TRBJ2-1; perhaps TRBD2 as D (6 bases). Germline assignment: CDR1 SGHRS and CDR2 YFSETQ. CDR3 size: 17 residues. V was cut by 6 bases and J by 7 bases, with 26 bases left in between. The CDR3 sequence is CASTQVSSARAPNEQFF. The CDR3 coding sequence is TGCGCCAGCACCCAGGTCTCTAGCGCCCGAGCACCTAATGAGCAGTTCTTC. The full variable domain, in which reference TRBV5-1 and TRBJ2-1 provide the parts outside the CDR3, is KAGVTQTPRYLIKTRGQQVTLSCSPISGHRSVSWYQQTPGQGLQFLFEYFSETQRNKGNFPGRFSGRQFSNSRSEMNVSTLELGDSALYLCASTQVSSARAPNEQFFGPGTRLTVL.

This clone has a handful of counts. The V gene is TRBV28, the J gene TRBJ1-1; 8 bases match TRBD1. Germline lookup yields CDR1 MDHEN and CDR2 SYDVKM. This CDR3 comprises 15 residues. J gave up 4 bases and V 4 bases, and 8 bases lay outside the gene matches. The CDR3 loop reads CASSSQTGGSTEAFF. The CDR3 DNA reads TGTGCCAGCAGTTCCCAAACAGGGGGGTCCACTGAAGCTTTCTTT.

The chain recombines TRBV5-1 with TRBJ1-4, with TRBD1 matching 12 bases. Germline CDR1 and CDR2: SGHRS and YFSETQ. The CDR3 runs 15 residues. V lost 3 bases and J lost 7; bases outside the gene matches: 4. This CDR3 is CASSSGTGGPEKLFF. The CDR3 coding sequence is TGCGCCAGCAGCTCGGGGACAGGGGGCCCTGAAAAACTGTTTTTT.

This chain links TRBV5-4 with TRBJ2-5, with 9 bases matching TRBD2. The CDR3 extends over 16 amino acids. The germline V gene encodes CDR1 SGHNT and CDR2 YYREEE (reference sequence). The trim removed 2 bases at V and 1 base at J, leaving 6 bases unmatched. CDR3 sequence (DNA): TGTGCCAGCAGCTTTCCTAGCGGGGCCATCCAAGAGACCCAGTACTTC. It yields the protein CASSFPSGAIQETQYF.

This rearrangement joins TRBV18 to TRBJ1-1, with 11 bases matching TRBD1. The CDR3 totals 17 residues. V lost 5 bases and J lost 0; bases outside the gene matches: 8. CDR1 KGHSH and CDR2 LQKENI come from the germline V gene. The CDR3, as DNA: TGTGCCAGCTCAGGAGGACAGGGGGCCTTCATGAACACTGAAGCTTTCTTT. Translated, it gives CASSGGQGAFMNTEAFF.

Only one count was recorded for this clone. This chain links TRBV11-2 with TRBJ1-6, with TRBD1 identical over 12 bases. Trimming cost V 4 bases and J 5 bases; bases outside gene matches: 3. Germline loops: CDR1 SGHAT, CDR2 FQNNGV. The CDR3 totals 16 residues. CDR3 residues: CASSSGDRGHNSPLHF. In DNA, the CDR3 is TGTGCCAGCAGCTCTGGGGACAGGGGGCATAATTCACCCCTCCACTTT.

The chain employs TRBV4-1 and TRBJ2-7; D is unresolved. Trimming left V 1 base short and J 2 bases short, with 6 bases between. Germline V gene sequence: CDR1 MGHRA, CDR2 YSYEKL. The CDR3 length is 13 residues. CDR3 sequence reads: CASSQGQAYEQYF. The CDR3 nucleotides read TGCGCCAGCAGCCAAGGACAAGCCTACGAGCAGTACTTC.

The count of this clone is one. This sequence joins TRBV15 and TRBJ2-5, with TRBD1 matching over 10 bases. Germline loops: CDR1 LNHNV, CDR2 YYDKDF (reference sequence). V lost 0 bases, J lost 5 bases, and 3 bases stayed unmatched. CDR3 length equals 15 residues. Here the CDR3 reads CATSRERTGGETQYF. In DNA, the CDR3 is TGTGCCACCAGCAGAGAACGGACAGGGGGGGAGACCCAGTACTTC.

The chain employs TRBV30 and TRBJ2-1, with 11 nucleotides matching TRBD1. Germline V lookup: CDR1 GTSNPN, CDR2 SVGIG (reference sequence). V lost 7 bases to trimming and J lost 3 bases; unmatched junction nucleotides: 8. The CDR3 has 15 amino acids. This CDR3 reads CAYTAGTGGYNEQFF. Here the CDR3 DNA reads TGTGCCTACACAGCCGGGACAGGGGGCTACAATGAGCAGTTCTTC.

The chain is built from TRBV6-5 and TRBJ2-5; maybe TRBD2 (5 bases). The V gene lost 6 bases and the J gene lost 5 bases, with 13 bases spanning the gap. The germline V gene has CDR1 MNHEY and CDR2 SVGAGI. This CDR3 is 13 amino acids long. CDR3 sequence: CASSSIRGETQYF. The CDR3 DNA sequence: TGTGCCAGCAGCTCTATTCGGGGTGAGACCCAGTACTTC.

V usage is TRBV5-1 and J usage is TRBJ1-4; TRBD1 aligns across 8 bases. V shed 4 bases and J 7 bases; nucleotides not matched to a gene: 6. The CDR3 has 14 residues. The V gene's germline CDR1 is SGHRS and CDR2 YFSETQ. In DNA, the CDR3 is TGCGCCAGCAGCGAGCAGGGGGCTGGTGAAAAACTGTTTTTT. Translating gives CASSEQGAGEKLFF.

This sequence joins TRBV7-9 and TRBJ2-7, with 7 bases that match TRBD1. Germline lookup yields CDR1 SEHNR and CDR2 FQNEAQ (reference sequence). This CDR3 is built from 16 residues. The V and J ends lost 5 bases and 3 bases, in that order; junction bases with no gene match: 13. CDR3 loop: CASSPWTGEGFYEQYF. In DNA form, the CDR3 reads TGTGCCAGCAGCCCGTGGACAGGAGAGGGCTTCTACGAGCAGTACTTC.

With respect to this clone: The sample has other DNA sequences that encode this CDR3 too. The V and J genes are TRBV5-1 and TRBJ2-5, with D hard to call. Germline CDR1 is SGHRS and CDR2 is YFSETQ. The CDR3 sequence is 13 residues long. Trimming removed 0 bases from V and 3 bases from J, with 6 bases in between. CDR3 region: CASSLGLEETQYF. In DNA, the CDR3 is TGCGCCAGCAGCTTGGGACTGGAAGAGACCCAGTACTTC. The full variable domain, completed using reference TRBV5-1 and TRBJ2-5, is KAGVTQTPRYLIKTRGQQVTLSCSPISGHRSVSWYQQTPGQGLQFLFEYFSETQRNKGNFPGRFSGRQFSNSRSEMNVSTLELGDSALYLCASSLGLEETQYFGPGTRLLVL.

This clone was recorded a few times. The chain recombines TRBV19 with TRBJ2-5; 12 bases line up with TRBD1. The junction had 1 base not matched to a gene; V was cut back by 5 bases and J by 3 bases. This CDR3 is 14 amino acids long. Germline V gene sequence: CDR1 LNHDA, CDR2 SQIVND (reference sequence). The CDR3 nucleotides are TGTGCCAGTAGTGGGACAGGGGGCAAAGAGACCCAGTACTTC. This sequence encodes CASSGTGGKETQYF.

The chain uses TRBV5-4 and TRBJ1-1, with 8 nucleotides matching TRBD1. The CDR3 runs to 15 residues. V lost 3 bases and J lost 3; bases outside the gene matches: 7. Germline loops: CDR1 SGHNT, CDR2 YYREEE (reference sequence). This CDR3 is CASSSKTGGDTEAFF. The DNA for the CDR3 is TGTGCCAGCAGCTCAAAAACAGGGGGGGACACTGAAGCTTTCTTT. Combining the CDR3 with reference TRBV5-4 and TRBJ1-1 gives the whole variable domain ETGVTQSPTHLIKTRGQQVTLRCSSQSGHNTVSWYQQALGQGPQFIFQYYREEENGRGNFPPRFSGLQFPNYSSELNVNALELDDSALYLCASSSKTGGDTEAFFGQGTRLTVV.

This clone was seen only a few times. The chain recombines TRBV5-5 with TRBJ1-4, with D unresolved. This CDR3 spans 11 amino acids. Between the trimmed V and J ends, which lost 4 bases and 8 bases, there was a span of 6 bases. Looked up from germline, CDR1 is SGHKS and CDR2 is YYEKEE (reference sequence). CDR3 residues: CASSSREKLFF. DNA for the CDR3: TGTGCCAGCAGCAGCCGGGAAAAACTGTTTTTT.